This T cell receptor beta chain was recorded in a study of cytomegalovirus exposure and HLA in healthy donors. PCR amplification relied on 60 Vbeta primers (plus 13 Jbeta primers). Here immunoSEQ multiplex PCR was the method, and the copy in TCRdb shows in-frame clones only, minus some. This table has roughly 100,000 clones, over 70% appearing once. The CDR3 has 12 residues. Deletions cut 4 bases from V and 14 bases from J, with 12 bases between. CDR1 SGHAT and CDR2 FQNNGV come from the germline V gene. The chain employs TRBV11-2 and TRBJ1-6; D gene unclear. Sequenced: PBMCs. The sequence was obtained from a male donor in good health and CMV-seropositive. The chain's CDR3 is CASSSAGPALHF. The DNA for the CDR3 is TGTGCCAGCAGCTCCGCGGGTCCGGCCCTCCACTTT. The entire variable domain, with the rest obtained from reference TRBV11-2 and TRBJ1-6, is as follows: EAGVAQSPRYKIIEKRQSVAFWCNPISGHATLYWYQQILGQGPKLLIQFQNNGVVDDSQLPKDRFSAERLKGVDSTLKIQPAKLEDSAVYLCASSSAGPALHFGNGTRLTVT.